Detailed here is one TCR beta chain. The sample comes from a study of blood T cell repertoires in COVID-19. Study-level background: Samples representing acute and convalescent COVID-19 were sourced from the United States, Italy and Spain. Sources were T cells, B-cell-depleted T cells, or PBMCs; the material itself was cDNA or gDNA.

In the authors' workflow: Cell counts per sample came from amplifying reference gene primers. The method was immunoSEQ multiplex PCR; TCRdb's version includes in-frame clones alone and lacks a portion of them. V and J calls and clone size are as listed in that table; D and trimming were resolved from the DNA. This table has 95,000 to 150,000 clones, around 86% appearing once. V lost 3 bases, J lost 10 bases, and 19 bases lay in between. CDR3 length: 16 amino acids. In germline, CDR1 is SGHVS, CDR2 FQNEAQ. The sequenced sample consisted of peripheral blood. The chain employs TRBV7-8 and TRBJ1-6, with D possibly TRBD1 on 5 matching bases. The receptor was derived from a middle-aged man with acute or convalescent COVID-19. The CDR3 DNA sequence: TGTGCCAGCAGCTTCCTGACAGCTGGTGGGTCGTCACCCCTCCACTTT. This encodes CASSFLTAGGSSPLHF. The entire variable domain, with the rest obtained from reference TRBV7-8 and TRBJ1-6, is as follows: GAGVSQSPRYKVAKRGQDVALRCDPISGHVSLFWYQQALGQGPEFLTYFQNEAQLDKSGLPSDRFFAERPEGSVSTLKIQRTQQEDSAVYLCASSFLTAGGSSPLHFGNGTRLTVT.